Each of the 11 T cell receptor beta chains below was sequenced from the same sample in a study of T cell responses to AZD1222 COVID-19 vaccine. The data were produced by immunoSEQ multiplex PCR, yet TCRdb's version contains in-frame clones alone and is incomplete. The sample carries 100,000 to 150,000 clones, 80% to 90% recorded once. The material was peripheral blood, obtained on day 0 of AZD1222 vaccination. Every receptor here comes from an adult in good health.

The chain employs TRBV7-2 and TRBJ1-2; 8 bases align to TRBD1. CDR1 and CDR2 (germline): SGHTA, FQGNSA. V lost 7 bases and J lost 3; bases outside the gene matches: 22. This CDR3 comprises 19 residues. The CDR3 loop is CASTFTADREFHEDYGYTF. DNA of the CDR3: TGTGCCAGCACCTTCACGGCGGACAGGGAGTTCCACGAAGACTATGGCTACACCTTC.

This clone has a handful of counts. V and J are TRBV27 and TRBJ2-7; D is uncertain. The ends were cut back, 6 bases at V and 5 bases at J, with 14 bases in the middle. CDR3 size: 13 residues. Germline CDR1 reads MNHEY; CDR2 reads SMNVEV (reference sequence). The CDR3 protein is CASSWTHRDEQYF. CDR3 DNA sequence: TGTGCCAGCAGCTGGACGCATAGGGACGAGCAGTACTTC.

This rearrangement joins TRBV24-1 to TRBJ1-1, with 12 nucleotides matching TRBD1. Trimming cost V 7 bases and J 4 bases; bases outside gene matches: 6. CDR3 length: 15 residues. Germline assignment: CDR1 KGHDR and CDR2 SFDVKD. CDR3 amino acids: CATSKKGQGATEAFF. The CDR3, as DNA: TGTGCCACCAGCAAAAAGGGACAGGGGGCCACTGAAGCTTTCTTT.

The V call is TRBV11-2, the J call TRBJ1-5; the D gene is possibly TRBD1 (5 bases). There are 15 residues in the CDR3. Trimming took 4 bases from V and 1 from J, leaving 11 bases between them. Germline assignment: CDR1 SGHAT and CDR2 FQNNGV. This CDR3 is CASSYTWDSNQPQHF. The DNA of the CDR3 is TGTGCCAGCAGCTACACCTGGGACAGCAATCAGCCCCAGCATTTT.

The chain combines TRBV30 with TRBJ1-5; D perhaps matches TRBD1 (6 bases). V lost 3 bases to trimming and J lost 6 bases, with 15 bases between them. CDR3 length: 14 amino acids. Germline V gene data show CDR1 as GTSNPN and CDR2 as SVGIG (reference sequence). The CDR3 spells CAWSQGRGTQPQHF. The CDR3 DNA reads TGTGCCTGGAGCCAGGGGAGGGGCACTCAGCCCCAGCATTTT.

This rearrangement joins TRBV7-2 to TRBJ1-2; a weak D match, TRBD1 (6 bases). Trimming removed 5 bases from V and 8 bases from J, with 21 bases in between. The CDR3 is 15 amino acids. Germline V CDR1 and CDR2: SGHTA, FQGNSA. The CDR3 nucleotides are TGTGCCAGCAGCGCCCGACAGGACCCGGGTGGCGGCTACACCTTC. Protein sequence: CASSARQDPGGGYTF.

This clone occurred once. This chain links TRBV28 with TRBJ2-2, with D perhaps matching TRBD1 (6 bases). CDR1 and CDR2 (germline): MDHEN, SYDVKM. The CDR3 runs to 14 residues. The germline V and J ends were trimmed by 4 bases and 4 bases, with 10 bases remaining between them. The CDR3 nucleotides read TGTGCCAGCAGTTGGGGGCAGGGCACCGGGGAGCTGTTTTTT. The encoded protein is CASSWGQGTGELFF.

V is TRBV7-9 and J is TRBJ1-1, with a possible D match to TRBD1 (5 bases). Trimming left V 1 base short and J 4 bases short, with 7 bases between. CDR1 SEHNR and CDR2 FQNEAQ come from the germline V gene (reference sequence). The length of the CDR3 is 13 residues. The DNA for the CDR3 is TGTGCCAGCAGCTTAGTTGGGGCCACTGAAGCTTTCTTT. Its protein product is CASSLVGATEAFF.

This clone was found once. V gene TRBV5-6 combines with J gene TRBJ1-1; D is undetermined. Deletions cut 0 bases from V and 0 bases from J, with 12 bases between. CDR1 and CDR2 (germline): SGHDT, YYEEEE. CDR3 length: 16 residues. CDR3 region: CASSLAALILNTEAFF. The CDR3 bases are TGTGCCAGCAGCTTGGCGGCTCTGATACTGAACACTGAAGCTTTCTTT.

This clone was seen once. The rearrangement uses TRBV6-1 and TRBJ2-1, with D maybe TRBD2 (5 bases). Germline CDR1 MNHNS, CDR2 SASEGT. The germline V and J ends were trimmed by 3 bases and 15 bases, with 12 bases remaining between them. The CDR3 covers 11 residues. The CDR3 DNA follows: TGTGCCAGCAGTGATGCCCCCGGGGTGTTCTTC. Its translation: CASSDAPGVFF.

J is TRBJ1-1 and V is TRBV7-3; D gene ambiguous. Germline V lookup: CDR1 SGHTA, CDR2 FQGTGA. The CDR3 has 13 amino acids. Trimming took off 0 bases at V and 6 bases at J, with 8 bases between the two ends. This CDR3 reads CASSLTIDAEAFF. The DNA of the CDR3 is TGTGCCAGCAGCTTAACGATTGACGCTGAAGCTTTCTTT.